This entry lists 13 T cell receptor beta chains sequenced from one sample in a study of T cell responses to AZD1222 COVID-19 vaccine. Data came from immunoSEQ multiplex PCR; TCRdb stores just in-frame clones and leaves some out. Of 100,000 to 130,000 clones in the sample, around 90% were seen once. Material: peripheral blood, obtained on day 0 of AZD1222 vaccination. The receptor set was obtained from an adult in good health.

The rearrangement joins TRBV5-1 to TRBJ2-7, with TRBD1 matching over 9 bases. The CDR3 totals 15 residues. V shed 4 bases, J shed 5 bases, and the junction held 10 bases outside the gene matches. Germline CDR1 is SGHRS and CDR2 is YFSETQ. CDR3 protein: CASSLGDRGSDEQYF. The CDR3 DNA reads as TGCGCCAGCAGCCTGGGTGACAGGGGGTCCGACGAGCAGTACTTC.

This clone appeared a single time. The rearrangement uses TRBV7-3 and TRBJ2-2, with D tentatively TRBD1 or TRBD2 (6 bases each). The CDR3 totals 16 residues. Trimming shortened V by 2 bases and J by 2 bases, and 12 bases separated the two germline ends. Looked up from germline, CDR1 is SGHTA and CDR2 is FQGTGA. CDR3 in amino acids: CASSLGKGGNTGELFF. The CDR3, as DNA: TGTGCCAGCAGCTTAGGAAAGGGGGGAAACACCGGGGAGCTGTTTTTT.

V gene TRBV19 combines with J gene TRBJ2-3; TRBD2 matches at 10 bases. The CDR3 consists of 15 residues. The germline V gene has CDR1 LNHDA and CDR2 SQIVND (reference sequence). Trimming took 5 bases from V and 1 from J; bases not matched to a gene: 3. The chain's CDR3 is CASSPGLARTDTQYF. CDR3 nucleotide sequence: TGTGCCAGTAGTCCGGGACTAGCGCGCACAGATACGCAGTATTTT. Variable domain in full (rest from reference TRBV19 and TRBJ2-3): DGGITQSPKYLFRKEGQNVTLSCEQNLNHDAMYWYRQDPGQGLRLIYYSQIVNDFQKGDIAEGYSVSREKKESFPLTVTSAQKNPTAFYLCASSPGLARTDTQYFGPGTRLTVL.

The chain employs TRBV28 and TRBJ1-1; maybe TRBD1 (5 bases). Between the trimmed V and J ends, which lost 2 bases and 2 bases, there was a span of 21 bases. Per the germline V gene, CDR1 is MDHEN and CDR2 is SYDVKM. The CDR3 has 18 residues. CDR3 coding DNA: TGTGCCAGCAGTTTAATTTCAGGGTCGGAAGGCCCTAACACTGAAGCTTTCTTT. It specifies CASSLISGSEGPNTEAFF.

This clone is a singleton in its sample. This sequence joins TRBV28 and TRBJ1-2; TRBD1 might be the D (6 bases). The ends were cut back, 6 bases at V and 2 bases at J, with 10 bases in the middle. The CDR3 has 13 amino acids. Germline V gene sequence: CDR1 MDHEN, CDR2 SYDVKM. CDR3 nucleotides: TGTGCCAGCAGGTACAGGGAGAACTATGGCTACACCTTC. It specifies CASRYRENYGYTF.

This chain links TRBV18 with TRBJ2-7; D remains unclear. Trimming left V 1 base short and J 5 bases short, with 15 bases between. In germline, CDR1 is KGHSH, CDR2 LQKENI. This CDR3 is 15 amino acids long. CDR3 coding DNA: TGTGCCAGCTCACCACGCGGCCTCAAAAGCGACGAGCAGTACTTC. Translated: CASSPRGLKSDEQYF.

V and J are TRBV7-6 and TRBJ2-7; D is undetermined. CDR3 size: 13 residues. Trimming took 7 bases from V and 0 from J, leaving 10 bases between them. In germline, CDR1 is SGHVS, CDR2 FNYEAQ. CDR3 DNA: TGTGCCAGCACCACCACAAGCTCCTACGAGCAGTACTTC. As protein: CASTTTSSYEQYF.

The rearrangement uses TRBV29-1 and TRBJ1-1; D unresolved. Trimming took off 7 bases at V and 1 base at J, with 7 bases between the two ends. This CDR3 is 11 amino acids long. Germline V gene sequence: CDR1 SQVTM, CDR2 ANQGSEA. CDR3 coding DNA: TGCAGCGGGAGCGCGAACACTGAAGCTTTCTTT. Translated, it gives CSGSANTEAFF.

The chain has TRBV5-1 and TRBJ2-1; D possibly uses TRBD1 or TRBD2 (5 bases each). With 2 bases removed from V and 5 bases from J, the gap between germline ends came to 14 bases. Germline V lookup: CDR1 SGHRS, CDR2 YFSETQ. The CDR3 runs to 15 residues. The CDR3 here is CASSFGTLKDNEQFF. The CDR3 bases are TGCGCCAGCAGCTTCGGGACCCTTAAAGACAATGAGCAGTTCTTC.

The chain combines TRBV7-2 with TRBJ1-5, with D unclear. Trimming left V 1 base short and J 0 bases short, with 7 bases between. CDR1 is SGHTA and CDR2 is FQGNSA in the germline V gene. CDR3 length equals 15 residues. This CDR3 reads CASSLDTRSNQPQHF. The CDR3 DNA reads as TGTGCCAGCAGCTTAGACACCCGTAGCAATCAGCCCCAGCATTTT.

The chain has TRBV3-1 (or the pseudogene TRBV3-2) and TRBJ1-2; TRBD1 matches 7 bases. From germline, CDR1 is LGHDT and CDR2 YNNKEL (reference sequence). V lost 4 bases to trimming and J lost 4 bases; unmatched junction nucleotides: 3. This CDR3 region has 13 residues. The CDR3 loop reads CASSPTGIYGYTF. The CDR3 DNA reads as TGTGCCAGCAGCCCGACAGGGATCTATGGCTACACCTTC.

The chain combines TRBV6-5 with TRBJ2-7, with 8 bases lining up with TRBD1. Germline V gene data show CDR1 as MNHEY and CDR2 as SVGAGI. With V trimmed by 9 bases and J by 2 bases, 12 bases remained unmatched. CDR3 length: 15 amino acids. The CDR3 here is CARKSGTGETYEQYF. CDR3 nucleotides: TGTGCCAGAAAATCCGGGACAGGTGAAACCTACGAGCAGTACTTC.

This clone occurred a few times. The genes are TRBV18 and TRBJ1-1; 8 bases agree with TRBD1. CDR1 and CDR2 from the germline V gene are KGHSH and LQKENI. The CDR3 has 14 residues. Trimming removed 6 bases from V and 4 bases from J; junction bases left unmatched: 7. In nucleotides, the CDR3 is TGTGCCAGCTCGGCCACAGGGGGAGGCACTGAAGCTTTCTTT. Translating it yields CASSATGGGTEAFF.